This T cell receptor (beta chain) was observed in a study of blood T cell repertoires in COVID-19. Study in general: Donors in the United States, Italy and Spain gave samples during acute or convalescent COVID-19. Nucleic acid was either cDNA or gDNA, and it came from T cells, B-cell-depleted T cells, or PBMCs.

This clone was seen once. How the authors handled the data: Amplification of reference gene primers provided the estimated nucleated cell counts. The data were produced by immunoSEQ multiplex PCR, yet TCRdb's version contains in-frame clones alone and is incomplete. D and trimming come from the DNA, and the V and J calls and clone size come from that table. The data hold 50,000 to 75,000 clones, with 65% to 80% observed a single time. V lost 3 bases, J lost 4 bases, and 16 bases lay in between. Germline V gene lookup returns CDR1 LGHNA and CDR2 YNFKEQ. The CDR3 runs to 16 residues. Source material: peripheral blood. This sequence originates from a human donor in a cohort sampled during active COVID-19. The chain couples TRBV4-2 to TRBJ2-1; a possible D gene is TRBD2 (6 bases). This CDR3 is CASSQSGTARYNEQFF. The DNA of the CDR3 is TGTGCCAGCAGCCAGTCCGGGACTGCTCGGTACAATGAGCAGTTCTTC.